Below are 14 T cell receptor beta chains sequenced from a single sample in a study of T cell responses to AZD1222 COVID-19 vaccine. Sequencing used immunoSEQ multiplex PCR; TCRdb keeps in-frame clones, though not all of them. Of 95,000 to 130,000 clones in the sample, 90% to 95% were seen once. The sequenced sample was peripheral blood, obtained on day 0 of AZD1222 vaccination. Receptors were obtained from an adult in good health.

This sequence joins TRBV15 and TRBJ2-1; 9 bases map to TRBD2. V gave up 3 bases and J gave up 5 bases; unmatched junction bases: 8. In germline, CDR1 is LNHNV, CDR2 YYDKDF (reference sequence). The CDR3 has 16 residues. The CDR3 sequence is CATSRGAGGPNNEQFF. The CDR3 nucleotides are TGTGCCACCAGCAGGGGGGCGGGAGGGCCTAACAATGAGCAGTTCTTC.

The chain couples TRBV11-3 to TRBJ1-1; possibly TRBD1 for D (6 bases). The CDR3 totals 14 residues. Germline V CDR1 and CDR2: SGHNT, YENEEA. The V end was cut by 5 bases, the J end by 7 bases, with 17 bases between. DNA of the CDR3: TGTGCCAGCAGCCCCGAGGGGGATACTATTGAAGCTTTCTTT. Amino acids: CASSPEGDTIEAFF.

The V gene is TRBV6-5, the J gene TRBJ1-1; the D is unclear. Trimming removed 6 bases from V and 10 bases from J, with 15 bases in between. CDR1 and CDR2 from the germline V gene are MNHEY and SVGAGI. The CDR3 covers 12 residues. The DNA of the CDR3 is TGTGCCAGCAGCAGCGGGGATAATCGAGCTTTCTTT. Translation gives CASSSGDNRAFF.

The CDR3 DNA reads TGTGCCAGCAGTTCAGACAGTATCTATGGCTACACCTTC. Protein product: CASSSDSIYGYTF. This chain joins TRBV6-1 and TRBJ1-2; TRBD1 is a possible D gene (5 bases). Germline CDR1 reads MNHNS; CDR2 reads SASEGT. This CDR3 has 13 residues. Deletions cut 5 bases from V and 4 bases from J, with 11 bases between.

The J gene is TRBJ2-7, the V gene TRBV4-1, with D possibly TRBD2 on 6 matching bases. V lost 0 bases and J 6 bases, leaving 15 bases between the germline ends. Per the germline V gene, CDR1 is MGHRA and CDR2 is YSYEKL. The CDR3 is made up of 15 amino acids. Here the CDR3 reads CASSQDRRQGGEQYF. CDR3 sequence (DNA): TGCGCCAGCAGCCAAGATAGACGGCAGGGAGGCGAGCAGTACTTC.

This clone was observed a handful of times. The chain uses TRBV28 and TRBJ2-2; tentatively, D is TRBD2 (5 bases). Germline loops: CDR1 MDHEN, CDR2 SYDVKM. Trimming took off 10 bases at V and 0 bases at J, with 18 bases between the two ends. The CDR3 loop spans 16 amino acids. The CDR3 sequence: CATSPGILPNTGELFF. DNA for the CDR3: TGTGCCACCTCCCCCGGGATCCTCCCGAACACCGGGGAGCTGTTTTTT.

This rearrangement joins TRBV27 to TRBJ2-7; 9 bases align to TRBD1. The CDR3 is 15 amino acids. The V segment lost 6 bases and the J segment 3 bases; nucleotides outside the gene matches: 9. CDR1 is MNHEY, CDR2 SMNVEV, per germline (reference sequence). CDR3 region: CASRVNRGLGYEQYF. CDR3 nucleotide sequence: TGTGCCAGCAGAGTAAACAGGGGGCTGGGCTACGAGCAGTACTTC.

V and J are TRBV30 and TRBJ1-5; 8 positions agree with TRBD1. Germline lookup yields CDR1 GTSNPN and CDR2 SVGIG (reference sequence). Trimming at V came to 4 bases and at J to 5 bases, leaving 4 bases not matched to a gene. This CDR3 region has 13 residues. The CDR3 loop is CAWKGTGDQPQHF. For the CDR3, the DNA is TGTGCCTGGAAAGGGACAGGAGATCAGCCCCAGCATTTT.

This rearrangement joins TRBV27 to TRBJ2-1; 8 bases align to TRBD1. This CDR3 is built from 17 residues. Trimming removed 5 bases from V and 8 bases from J; junction bases left unmatched: 17. Germline V gene sequence: CDR1 MNHEY, CDR2 SMNVEV (reference sequence). DNA for the CDR3: TGTGCCAGCAGTCCGCCCATATTCTCGGGACAGGATGATGAGCAGTTCTTC. Protein: CASSPPIFSGQDDEQFF.

The CDR3 nucleotides are TGTGCCAGCAGTTTTCTAGCGGATTCGAACACCGGGGAGCTGTTTTTT. Translating gives CASSFLADSNTGELFF. The chain links TRBV28 to TRBJ2-2; 7 bases match TRBD2. Trimming at V came to 3 bases and at J to 0 bases, leaving 4 bases not matched to a gene. CDR3 length equals 16 residues. Germline values: CDR1 MDHEN, CDR2 SYDVKM.

V gene TRBV19 combines with J gene TRBJ2-7, with 9 bases fitting TRBD1. The J segment lost 4 bases and the V segment lost 6 bases, leaving 4 bases of the junction unmatched. Per germline, CDR1 LNHDA and CDR2 SQIVND (reference sequence). This CDR3 is 13 amino acids long. The CDR3 protein is CASSLGQGYEQYF. CDR3 in DNA: TGTGCCAGTAGCCTGGGACAGGGTTACGAGCAGTACTTC. The full variable domain, in which reference TRBV19 and TRBJ2-7 provide the parts outside the CDR3, is DGGITQSPKYLFRKEGQNVTLSCEQNLNHDAMYWYRQDPGQGLRLIYYSQIVNDFQKGDIAEGYSVSREKKESFPLTVTSAQKNPTAFYLCASSLGQGYEQYFGPGTRLTVT.

About this clone itself: The junction departs from germline at one end; a sequencing error may be responsible. The chain uses TRBV27 and TRBJ2-3, with 9 bases fitting TRBD2. This CDR3 is built from 19 residues. Germline CDR1 MNHEY, CDR2 SMNVEV (reference sequence). This CDR3 is CASNWGGVLAGPSTDTRYF. Written as DNA, the CDR3 is TGTGCCAGCAACTGGGGGGGGGTGCTAGCGGGACCTAGCACAGATACGCGGTATTTT.

The chain employs TRBV2 and TRBJ1-2, with 9 bases lining up with TRBD1. The J segment lost 1 base and the V segment lost 8 bases, leaving 17 bases of the junction unmatched. The CDR3 totals 18 residues. Germline CDR1 reads SNHLY; CDR2 reads FYNNEI. CDR3 amino acids: CASRNRGGSGQGNYGYTF. In DNA form, the CDR3 reads TGTGCCAGCCGGAATAGGGGGGGGTCGGGACAGGGTAACTATGGCTACACCTTC.

This chain connects TRBV9 to TRBJ2-7, with D hard to call. The CDR3 consists of 14 residues. From germline, CDR1 is SGDLS and CDR2 YYNGEE. Trimming took off 3 bases at V and 5 bases at J, with 15 bases between the two ends. The CDR3 protein is CASSADRPRDEQYF. CDR3 bases: TGTGCCAGCAGCGCCGATCGCCCTCGGGACGAGCAGTACTTC.